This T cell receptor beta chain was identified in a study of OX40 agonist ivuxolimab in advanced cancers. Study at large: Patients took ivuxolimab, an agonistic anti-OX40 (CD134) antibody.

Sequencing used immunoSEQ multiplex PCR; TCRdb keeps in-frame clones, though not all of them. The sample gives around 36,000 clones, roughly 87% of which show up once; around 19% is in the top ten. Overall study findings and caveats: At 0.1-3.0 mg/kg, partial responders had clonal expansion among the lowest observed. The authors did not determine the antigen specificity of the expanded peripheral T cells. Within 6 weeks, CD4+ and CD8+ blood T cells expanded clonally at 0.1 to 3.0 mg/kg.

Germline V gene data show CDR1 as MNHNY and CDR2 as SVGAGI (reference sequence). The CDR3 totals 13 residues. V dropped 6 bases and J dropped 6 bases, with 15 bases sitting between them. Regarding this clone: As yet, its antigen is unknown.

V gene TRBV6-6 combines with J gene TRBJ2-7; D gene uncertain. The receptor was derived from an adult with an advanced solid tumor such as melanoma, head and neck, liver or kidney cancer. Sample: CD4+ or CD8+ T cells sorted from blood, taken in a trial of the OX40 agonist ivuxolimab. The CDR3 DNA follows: TGTGCCAGCAGGCAAAGGATAGATTCCGAGCAGTACTTC. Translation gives CASRQRIDSEQYF.